The rows below give T cell receptor beta chains drawn from one sample of a study of T cells in Graves' hyperthyroidism and ophthalmopathy. TCRdb analysed the multiplex PCR reads with MiXCR anew, one entry per CDR3 protein. The profile shows hundreds of thousands of distinct CDR3 sequences, over 10% of them singletons. The sequenced sample consisted of blood. Every receptor here comes from a woman between 18 and 30 years old with Graves' hyperthyroidism. Each CDR3 is given with its conserved first and last residue. A D gene is named only where the DNA matches it firmly. The size field is filled for only some rows; it gives once, few, many or a size class.

CDR3nt,CDR3aa,len,abundance,d_gene,v_gene,j_gene
TGTGCCATCAGTGAGGGCAGGGGTGAGGGAAATCAGCCCCAGCATTTT,CAISEGRGEGNQPQHF,16,many,-,TRBV10-3,TRBJ1-5
TGTGCCTGGGTTATGTTATCAACTAATGAAAAACTGTTTTTT,CAWVMLSTNEKLFF,14,many,-,TRBV30,TRBJ1-4
TGTGCCAGCAGTTTACTACTAGAGTACGAGCAGTACTTC,CASSLLLEYEQYF,13,many,-,TRBV28,TRBJ2-7
TGTGCCAGCAGCCCGACTAGGAGCACAGATACGCAGTATTTT,CASSPTRSTDTQYF,14,few,-,TRBV5-8,TRBJ2-3
TGTGCCAGCAGCGAAACAGGGACAGGGTGGCAGCCCCAGCATTTT,CASSETGTGWQPQHF,15,-,TRBD1,TRBV2,TRBJ1-5
TGTGCCAGTAGTCCAAGGGACAGGGACCCAGATACGCAGTATTTT,CASSPRDRDPDTQYF,15,-,TRBD1,TRBV19,TRBJ2-3
TGTGCCACTATGCCAGGAATCTTGACCTCTGGGGCCAACGTCCTGACTTTC,CATMPGILTSGANVLTF,17,many,-,TRBV27,TRBJ2-6
TGTGCCAGCAGCTCTACCTGGACAGGGGATGGCTACACCTTC,CASSSTWTGDGYTF,14,many,TRBD1,TRBV7-2,TRBJ1-2
TGTGCCAGCAGTGTGGCGTCGGGGGAGACCCAGTACTTC,CASSVASGETQYF,13,-,-,TRBV2,TRBJ2-5
TGTGCCACCGGGAACTGGGACCTCTCAGATACGCAGTATTTT,CATGNWDLSDTQYF,14,many,-,TRBV3-1,TRBJ2-3
TGTGCCTGGAGCGACTCGACAGGTCCCTACGAGCAGTACTTC,CAWSDSTGPYEQYF,14,-,-,TRBV30,TRBJ2-7
TGTGCCACCTCTGGGAACAATGAGCAGTTCTTC,CATSGNNEQFF,11,many,-,TRBV2,TRBJ2-1
TGCGCCAGCAGCTTTGGGACTTCACAAGAGACCCAGTACTTC,CASSFGTSQETQYF,14,many,-,TRBV5-1,TRBJ2-5
TGTGCCAGCAGCTTAGGTATGGGACTAGACCCGCGGGAGCAGTACTTC,CASSLGMGLDPREQYF,16,many,TRBD2,TRBV7-2,TRBJ2-7
TGTGCCAGCAGTTTGGGCAGAGGATGGAGCACTGAAGCTTTCTTT,CASSLGRGWSTEAFF,15,many,-,TRBV12-3/TRBV12-4,TRBJ1-1
TGTGCCAGTAGTATACAGGGGATTGAGCAGTTCTTC,CASSIQGIEQFF,12,few,-,TRBV19,TRBJ2-1
TGTGCCAGCAGTGGGGGGACAGTCTACGAGCAGTACTTC,CASSGGTVYEQYF,13,-,TRBD1,TRBV6-1,TRBJ2-7
TGTGCCATCAGTGAACAGGGTATCTACGAGCAGTACTTC,CAISEQGIYEQYF,13,many,-,TRBV10-3,TRBJ2-7
TGTGCCTGGGGACTAGCGGGGGCCAAAAACATTCAGTACTTC,CAWGLAGAKNIQYF,14,many,TRBD2,TRBV30,TRBJ2-4
TGCGCCAGTGCTCCTAGCGGAACCTACGAGCAGTACTTC,CASAPSGTYEQYF,13,many,TRBD2,TRBV5-1,TRBJ2-7
TGTGCCAGCAGCGTAGAGACGGGGGGAGGAAACACCATATATTTT,CASSVETGGGNTIYF,15,-,-,TRBV9,TRBJ1-3
TGTGCCAGCAGCTTGGGGCCGGGAGAAGCTTTCTTT,CASSLGPGEAFF,12,many,-,TRBV3-1,TRBJ1-1
TGTGCCAGCAGCGGGGACAGCTCTAATTCACCCCTCCACTTT,CASSGDSSNSPLHF,14,few,TRBD1,TRBV9,TRBJ1-6
TGTGCCAGCAGTTTCCTTAACGACGGCAATGAGCAGTTCTTC,CASSFLNDGNEQFF,14,-,-,TRBV12-3/TRBV12-4,TRBJ2-1
TGCAGCGTTCCGGACATAGAGACCCAGTACTTC,CSVPDIETQYF,11,-,-,TRBV29-1,TRBJ2-5
TGTGCCAGCAGTCCCCCGGGACAGGGGCCCTCCTACGAGCAGTACTTC,CASSPPGQGPSYEQYF,16,many,TRBD1,TRBV28,TRBJ2-7
TGCGCCAGCAGCTTGGTGTCCGCCAACACCGGGGAGCTGTTTTTT,CASSLVSANTGELFF,15,few,-,TRBV5-1,TRBJ2-2
TGTGCCAGCAGCTTACTAGCGGGAGATTCAGATACGCAGTATTTT,CASSLLAGDSDTQYF,15,many,TRBD2,TRBV7-2,TRBJ2-3
TGTGCCAGCAGAAGCGAGACAGGGACGAACACCGGGGAGCTGTTTTTT,CASRSETGTNTGELFF,16,few,TRBD1,TRBV6-2/TRBV6-3,TRBJ2-2
TGTGCCAGCAGTCCCGACATCATGAAAGAGACCCAGTACTTC,CASSPDIMKETQYF,14,many,-,TRBV7-2,TRBJ2-5
TGCAGTGCTAGAGATCCCAGGGGGCAATCAGGAAACACCATATATTTT,CSARDPRGQSGNTIYF,16,many,TRBD1,TRBV20-1,TRBJ1-3
TGTGCCACCAGTGATCGGGGCGGGGGCGGTACCAATGAGCAGTTCTTC,CATSDRGGGGTNEQFF,16,-,-,TRBV24-1,TRBJ2-1
TGCAGTGCTAGAGATGGTGCGGGGGGCCGACCCAATGAGCAGTTCTTC,CSARDGAGGRPNEQFF,16,many,TRBD2,TRBV20-1,TRBJ2-1
TGTGCCAGCAGCCGAGCGGGGGGTGCCAAAAACATTCAGTACTTC,CASSRAGGAKNIQYF,15,many,TRBD2,TRBV5-6,TRBJ2-4
TGTGCCAGCAGCTTGAGACTAGCGGGAGTCATTGATGAGCAGTTCTTC,CASSLRLAGVIDEQFF,16,many,TRBD2,TRBV13,TRBJ2-1
TGCAGTGCTAGGACGGTAAACTCCTACGAGCAGTACTTC,CSARTVNSYEQYF,13,many,-,TRBV20-1,TRBJ2-7
TGCAGTGCTAGAGACCCCGGGACAGGGGCCTACGAGCAGTACTTC,CSARDPGTGAYEQYF,15,many,TRBD1,TRBV20-1,TRBJ2-7
TGTGCCAGCAGTTTATACAGGACAGGGGGCCGGGAGACCCAGTACTTC,CASSLYRTGGRETQYF,16,many,TRBD1,TRBV28,TRBJ2-5
TGTGCCAGCAGCCAAGGGGGACCGTCGGGAGGAAACACCATATATTTT,CASSQGGPSGGNTIYF,16,many,-,TRBV28,TRBJ1-3
TGTGCCAGTACCCCTCGAGGCAGGGCCCGAGATGCCAATCAGCCCCAGCATTTT,CASTPRGRARDANQPQHF,18,-,-,TRBV19,TRBJ1-5
TGCGCCAGCAGCCAAGATCTGGTAAATGAGCAGTTCTTC,CASSQDLVNEQFF,13,few,-,TRBV4-1,TRBJ2-1
TGTGCCAGCAGTTCAGTTGTATACGAGCAGTACTTC,CASSSVVYEQYF,12,many,-,TRBV28,TRBJ2-7